These T cell receptor beta chains were read from a single sample in a study of lymphopenia after photon versus proton radiotherapy. Generated by immunoSEQ multiplex PCR, the TCRdb table keeps only in-frame clones and is missing some. The sample holds around 70,000 clones, 85% to 95% seen once. Sequenced here: peripheral blood, sampled from a patient treated with photon-based radiotherapy. Receptors originate from a woman between 35 and 50 years old with cholangiocarcinoma. The CDR3 runs from the conserved cysteine through the conserved F or W. Each record gives: D gene, CDR3 length, clone size, J gene, V gene, CDR3 DNA, CDR3 protein. The D gene is left open where the match is weak. Size is omitted from some rows. Given values are once, few, many or a class for expanded clones.

d_call: TRBD1
cdr3_length: 14
clone_size: NA
j_call: TRBJ1-6
v_call: TRBV6-5
cdr3_nt: TGTGCCAGCAAGGGAACAGGGGAAAGCTCACCCCTCCACTTT
cdr3_aa: CASKGTGESSPLHF

d_call: NA
cdr3_length: 13
clone_size: NA
j_call: TRBJ2-2
v_call: TRBV19
cdr3_nt: TGTGCCAGTAGTAGCCGGCGGGGAGGGGAGCTGTTTTTT
cdr3_aa: CASSSRRGGELFF

d_call: TRBD2
cdr3_length: 18
clone_size: once
j_call: TRBJ2-2
v_call: TRBV5-6
cdr3_nt: TGTGCCAGCAGCGCACGAGCGTTAGCGGGAGGTGGTACCGGGGAGCTGTTTTTT
cdr3_aa: CASSARALAGGGTGELFF

d_call: TRBD2
cdr3_length: 17
clone_size: NA
j_call: TRBJ2-1
v_call: TRBV6-1
cdr3_nt: TGTGCCAGCAGTGACCAAAAGACTAGCGGGAACTACAATGAGCAGTTCTTC
cdr3_aa: CASSDQKTSGNYNEQFF

d_call: TRBD1
cdr3_length: 14
clone_size: NA
j_call: TRBJ2-3
v_call: TRBV28
cdr3_nt: TGTGCCAGCAGTGCACGACAGGGGGAAGATACGCAGTATTTT
cdr3_aa: CASSARQGEDTQYF

d_call: NA
cdr3_length: 13
clone_size: NA
j_call: TRBJ2-1
v_call: TRBV27
cdr3_nt: TGTGCCAGCAGATCCCCGACGGCAAATGAGCAGTTCTTC
cdr3_aa: CASRSPTANEQFF

d_call: TRBD1
cdr3_length: 15
clone_size: once
j_call: TRBJ1-1
v_call: TRBV2
cdr3_nt: TGTGCCAGCAGTGAAGTTGAGACAGGGGAGGCTGAAGCTTTCTTT
cdr3_aa: CASSEVETGEAEAFF

d_call: NA
cdr3_length: 18
clone_size: NA
j_call: TRBJ2-7
v_call: TRBV7-2
cdr3_nt: TGTGCCAGCAGCCTCGACTATTTAGCCCGGAGGGTCCCCTACGAGCAGTACTTC
cdr3_aa: CASSLDYLARRVPYEQYF

d_call: TRBD1
cdr3_length: 12
clone_size: NA
j_call: TRBJ1-1
v_call: TRBV30
cdr3_nt: TGTGCCTGGGCGGACAGGGACACTGAAGCTTTCTTT
cdr3_aa: CAWADRDTEAFF

d_call: NA
cdr3_length: 16
clone_size: NA
j_call: TRBJ1-4
v_call: TRBV11-2
cdr3_nt: TGTGCCAGCAGCTTAGTGGGAGGCAGTGAGGGAGAAAAACTGTTTTTT
cdr3_aa: CASSLVGGSEGEKLFF

d_call: NA
cdr3_length: 14
clone_size: NA
j_call: TRBJ2-7
v_call: TRBV5-1
cdr3_nt: TGCGCCAGCAGCCCGTTAGAGGCGAACTACGAGCAGTACTTC
cdr3_aa: CASSPLEANYEQYF

d_call: TRBD1
cdr3_length: 16
clone_size: NA
j_call: TRBJ1-5
v_call: TRBV7-9
cdr3_nt: TGTGCCAGCAGCTTACAGGGGGCGCAGGGCAATCAGCCCCAGCATTTT
cdr3_aa: CASSLQGAQGNQPQHF

d_call: NA
cdr3_length: 16
clone_size: NA
j_call: TRBJ2-7
v_call: TRBV11-2
cdr3_nt: TGTGCCAGCAGCTTAGGGAGGAGAGTGGGCTCCTACGAGCAGTACTTC
cdr3_aa: CASSLGRRVGSYEQYF

d_call: NA
cdr3_length: 14
clone_size: NA
j_call: TRBJ1-1
v_call: TRBV30
cdr3_nt: TGTGCCTGGAGTGTACATGAGGGCGTGAGGAGAGCTTTCTTT
cdr3_aa: CAWSVHEGVRRAFF